This T cell receptor beta chain was found in a study of T cells in Graves' hyperthyroidism and ophthalmopathy. Researchers took RNA transcripts and amplified the TCR beta CDR3 regions from them. Primed by the HTBI set, a first-round RT-PCR was run on the TCR CDR3. TCRdb re-called the multiplex PCR reads through MiXCR, storing one row per CDR3 protein. This table has under 400,000 distinct CDR3 sequences, about 12% appearing once. This clonotype was observed a few times. The material sequenced was blood. This sequence originates from a woman aged 18-35 years with Graves' hyperthyroidism.

The CDR3 coding sequence is TGTGCCAGCAGCACCCGACTAGCGGTGGCCGGGGAGCTGTTTTTT. The encoded protein is CASSTRLAVAGELFF. V gene TRBV7-3 combines with J gene TRBJ2-2; TRBD2 aligns across 9 bases. The V segment lost 5 bases and the J segment 6 bases; nucleotides outside the gene matches: 7. The CDR3 runs to 15 residues. CDR1 SGHTA and CDR2 FQGTGA come from the germline V gene.